This TCR beta chain is from a study of cytomegalovirus exposure and HLA in healthy donors. CDR1 is SGHTA, CDR2 FQGNSA, per germline. There are 17 residues in the CDR3. PCR employed 60 Vbeta and 13 Jbeta primers. The assay was immunoSEQ multiplex PCR, and TCRdb's table has in-frame clones only and misses some. This repertoire shows approximately 150,000 clones, about 80% found once; its top ten account for about 1.3%. The sequenced material came from PBMCs. The origin of this receptor is a man aged 25 to 40 in good health and CMV-seronegative. This chain connects TRBV7-2 to TRBJ2-5; TRBD2 aligns across 11 bases. The tail of the sequence fits TRBJ2-7 better, so the J call may be wrong. CDR3 DNA: TGTGCCAGCAGCTCTAGGACTAGCGGGTCCTCCTTCTACGAGCAGTACTTC. It specifies CASSSRTSGSSFYEQYF.